What follows is one T cell receptor beta chain and its context. Antigen unknown. This sample is part of a study of cytomegalovirus exposure and HLA in healthy donors. Study conclusions and caveats: Donors belonging to an Asian-associated ancestry cluster reportedly showed fewer N-insertions in productive TCRs than the approximately 690-donor mean, according to what a later analysis found. TCR beta V segments were, for the most part, productive about 87% or about 30% of the time in an earlier analysis.

While unrecorded immune exposures were likely, the donors were nominally healthy when sampled. The CDR3 covers 16 residues. The ends were cut back, 0 bases at V and 2 bases at J, with 14 bases in the middle. The germline gives CDR1 MNHEY, CDR2 SMNVEV (reference sequence). The PCR ran on 60 Vbeta and 13 Jbeta primers. Sequencing used immunoSEQ multiplex PCR; TCRdb keeps in-frame clones, though not all of them. In total, the table holds roughly 71,000 clones. The receptor comes from a woman aged 40 to 50 in good health and CMV-seropositive. Sequenced material: PBMCs. The chain has TRBV27 and TRBJ2-7; D is unresolved. DNA of the CDR3: TGTGCCAGCAGTTTATCGGAAGGCGATCGGGCCTACGAGCAGTACTTC. It is translated as CASSLSEGDRAYEQYF.